The T cell receptor beta chain described here comes from a study of blood T cell repertoires in COVID-19. Looking at the study overall: Samples came from the United States, Italy and Spain, spanning acute and convalescent COVID-19. PBMCs, B-cell-depleted T cells, or T cells provided the cDNA or gDNA that made up the material.

The authors' processing: Reference gene primer amplification gave estimated nucleated cell counts. Libraries were prepared by immunoSEQ multiplex PCR; TCRdb keeps only in-frame clonotypes and omits some of them. The V and J calls and clone size come from that table; D and trimming were worked out from the DNA. This table holds around 50,000 clones, approximately 82% found once. The germline V and J ends were trimmed by 4 bases and 5 bases, with 15 bases remaining between them. From germline, CDR1 is SGHRS and CDR2 YFSETQ. The CDR3 covers 14 residues. Participant age was roughly 18 to 89 years, and participants resided in 24 US areas.

Material: PBMCs or T cells enriched from blood (not recorded which). V gene TRBV5-1 combines with J gene TRBJ2-5; D remains ambiguous. The TCR was taken from a woman between 50 and 59 years old with acute COVID-19. The chain's CDR3 is CASSTASVLETQYF. CDR3 DNA: TGCGCCAGCAGCACGGCGAGCGTGTTGGAGACCCAGTACTTC.